This paragraph reports one T cell receptor (beta chain). This specimen comes from a study of control samples from healthy donors and cancer patients. The CDR3 length is 16 residues. Losses at the gene ends were 4 bases for V and 3 bases for J; bases not matched to a gene: 11. The germline V gene has CDR1 LGHDT and CDR2 YNNKEL (reference sequence). Data came from immunoSEQ multiplex PCR; TCRdb stores just in-frame clones and leaves some out. The table includes about 100,000 clones, about 82% detected once. The chain is built from TRBV3-1 (or the pseudogene TRBV3-2) and TRBJ2-7, with 8 nucleotides matching TRBD1. This clonotype was obtained from a man younger than 40 in good health. The sample was blood. The CDR3 sequence is CASSPGPDRGFYEQYF. In DNA form, the CDR3 reads TGTGCCAGCAGCCCAGGACCCGACAGGGGATTCTACGAGCAGTACTTC.